This is a list of T cell receptor beta chains from one sample in a study of beta chain features in type 1 diabetes. Repertoires were generated with immunoSEQ multiplex PCR, while TCRdb's copy carries only in-frame clones and drops some. The table shows approximately 250,000 clones, with around an eighth occurring only once. Sequenced material: naive CD4+ T cells from blood. These receptors were obtained from a woman between 40 and 50 years old in good health. CDR3s include the opening cysteine and the closing phenylalanine or tryptophan. A D gene is named only where the DNA matches it firmly. Expanded clones get a size class; other rows say once, few or many, or leave the size out.

D gene | clone size | J gene | V gene | CDR3 protein | CDR3 DNA
NA | NA | TRBJ1-2 | TRBV28 | CASSFRGGDGYTF | TGTGCCAGCAGTTTTCGGGGAGGGGACGGCTACACCTTC
TRBD1 | NA | TRBJ2-2 | TRBV7-7 | CASSRTGPNTGELFF | TGTGCCAGCAGCCGGACAGGACCGAACACCGGGGAGCTGTTTTTT
TRBD2 | few | TRBJ2-3 | TRBV10-3 | CASAGTSGLADTQYF | TGTGCCAGTGCCGGGACTAGCGGACTGGCAGATACGCAGTATTTT
TRBD1 | few | TRBJ2-2 | TRBV19 | CATQWQGASGELFF | TGTGCCACCCAGTGGCAGGGGGCTTCGGGGGAGCTGTTTTTT
TRBD1 | NA | TRBJ2-1 | TRBV19 | CASSTPTGTYNEQFF | TGTGCCAGTAGTACCCCGACAGGGACCTACAATGAGCAGTTCTTC
TRBD2 | few | TRBJ2-1 | TRBV11-2 | CASSPGGGYNEQFF | TGTGCCAGCAGCCCCGGCGGGGGGTACAATGAGCAGTTCTTC
NA | NA | TRBJ2-1 | TRBV5-8 | CASSFAGYTYNEQFF | TGTGCCAGCAGCTTCGCAGGGTATACTTACAATGAGCAGTTCTTC
NA | NA | TRBJ2-1 | TRBV4-1 | CASSPGGSYNEQFF | TGCGCCAGCAGCCCCGGGGGCTCCTACAATGAGCAGTTCTTC
TRBD1 | few | TRBJ1-1 | TRBV7-9 | CASSFRDSETEAFF | TGTGCCAGCAGCTTTAGGGACAGCGAAACTGAAGCTTTCTTT
TRBD1 | few | TRBJ2-7 | TRBV5-1 | CASSSQGQGAGEQYF | TGCGCCAGCAGCTCCCAAGGCCAGGGGGCAGGGGAGCAGTACTTC
TRBD1 | NA | TRBJ2-5 | TRBV5-1 | CASRWTGFGQETQYF | TGCGCCAGCAGGTGGACAGGTTTTGGACAAGAGACCCAGTACTTC
NA | NA | TRBJ2-3 | TRBV7-2 | CASTVTDTQYF | TGTGCCAGCACGGTCACAGATACGCAGTATTTT
NA | few | TRBJ2-7 | TRBV7-2 | CASSASSYEQYF | TGTGCCAGCAGCGCCAGCTCCTACGAGCAGTACTTC
TRBD1 | NA | TRBJ2-5 | TRBV18 | CASSPTTGKETQYF | TGTGCCAGCTCACCAACGACAGGGAAAGAGACCCAGTACTTC
TRBD1 | NA | TRBJ1-2 | TRBV4-3 | CASSQAAGQGAYGYTF | TGCGCCAGCAGCCAAGCCGCGGGACAGGGGGCGTATGGCTACACCTTC
NA | NA | TRBJ2-7 | TRBV7-9 | CASSLVGALPYEQYF | TGTGCCAGCAGCTTAGTGGGGGCCCTTCCCTACGAGCAGTACTTC
NA | few | TRBJ1-2 | TRBV13 | CASSLAGQGFYGYTF | TGTGCCAGCAGCTTAGCTGGTCAGGGTTTCTATGGCTACACCTTC
TRBD1 | few | TRBJ2-2 | TRBV5-4 | CASSRGQGADGELFF | TGTGCCAGCAGCCGGGGACAGGGGGCTGACGGGGAGCTGTTTTTT
NA | NA | TRBJ1-1 | TRBV9 | CASSVGDILNTEAFF | TGTGCCAGCAGCGTAGGGGACATTCTGAACACTGAAGCTTTCTTT
NA | few | TRBJ2-3 | TRBV5-4 | CASSFVRSDTQYF | TGTGCCAGCAGCTTCGTTAGATCAGATACGCAGTATTTT
NA | few | TRBJ2-1 | TRBV7-9 | CASSQRLPSSYNEQFF | TGTGCCAGCAGCCAGCGCCTTCCGAGCTCCTACAATGAGCAGTTCTTC
NA | NA | TRBJ2-5 | TRBV5-5 | CASRTEETQYF | TGTGCCAGCAGGACAGAAGAGACCCAGTACTTC
NA | few | TRBJ1-1 | TRBV5-6 | CASSWGSEAFF | TGTGCCAGCAGCTGGGGCAGTGAAGCTTTCTTT
NA | few | TRBJ2-3 | TRBV4-1 | CASGGHASAADTQYF | TGCGCCAGTGGGGGTCACGCTAGCGCTGCAGATACGCAGTATTTT
NA | NA | TRBJ1-1 | TRBV19 | CASSSAGTLNTEAFF | TGTGCCAGTAGTAGTGCCGGGACACTGAACACTGAAGCTTTCTTT
TRBD2 | few | TRBJ2-3 | TRBV13 | CASSPRLAGGPRSDTQYF | TGTGCCAGCAGCCCCAGACTAGCGGGGGGGCCACGGTCTGATACGCAGTATTTT